This TCR beta chain was identified in a study of shared clonotypes between healthy human individuals. Study observations and caveats: Non-shared clonotypes had lower generation probabilities than those shared by all four donors. On the whole, naive subsets had larger estimated richness than memory subsets had.

The assay used deep level. The material for each subset, its genomic DNA, was split evenly across several immunoSEQ plates. Using immunoSEQ multiplex PCR, the repertoire was profiled, and TCRdb retains in-frame clones only, with some absent. The sample consists of 2 million to 2.5 million clones, 90% to 95% of them appearing once. Germline assignment: CDR1 SGHAT and CDR2 FQNNGV. There are 15 residues in the CDR3. The V end was cut by 2 bases, the J end by 1 base, with 11 bases between. On this clone itself: No antigen is known for it.

The specimen sequenced was naive CD4+ T cells from PBMCs. The subset here: CD45RA+ positively selected. The TCR comes from a man younger than 35 in good health. Some clones in this sample may be carry-over from other donors' samples. This rearrangement joins TRBV11-2 to TRBJ1-2; D call uncertain. Here the CDR3 DNA reads TGTGCCAGCAGCTTAAATGAGGGTGTTAACTATGGCTACACCTTC. Translation gives CASSLNEGVNYGYTF.